Below are 19 T cell receptor beta chains sequenced from a single sample in a study of human T cells and chemical hapten exposure. Time point denoted: pre-sensitization, week 0. Stated treatment: therapeutic diphenylcyclopropenone sensitization with weekly scalp DPC. TCRdb analysed the RACE reads with MiXCR anew, one entry per CDR3 protein. The sample has tens of thousands of distinct CDR3 sequences, 9.6% seen once; the top ten hold less than 4.5%. Sequenced here: whole blood, sampled in connection with sensitization to the hapten diphenylcyclopropenone (DPC). Receptors originate from a woman between 40 and 50 years old with alopecia areata. Some clones in this sample may be carry-over from other donors' samples.

This clonotype was seen a few times. The chain links TRBV28 to TRBJ1-2, with a weak D call TRBD1 (5 bases). Germline-derived CDR1 and CDR2 are MDHEN and SYDVKM. The V end lost 6 bases, the J end lost 2 bases, and 10 bases lay between the germline ends. The CDR3 is 13 residues long. CDR3 coding DNA: TGTGCCAGCAGGGAAGGGGTGAACTATGGCTACACCTTC. Residues: CASREGVNYGYTF.

The chain is built from TRBV5-1 and TRBJ2-3; 9 nucleotides match TRBD1. J lost 0 bases, V lost 3 bases, and 2 bases had no gene match. The CDR3 covers 15 residues. Germline values: CDR1 SGHRS, CDR2 YFSETQ. CDR3 bases: TGCGCCAGCAGCTCCGGGACAGGGAGCACAGATACGCAGTATTTT. Protein: CASSSGTGSTDTQYF.

This clonotype was seen a handful of times. J is TRBJ2-3 and V is TRBV18; no clear D. This CDR3 has 15 amino acids. Trimming stripped 2 bases from V and 4 bases from J, with 13 bases between. Germline CDR1 reads KGHSH; CDR2 reads LQKENI. The CDR3 DNA reads as TGTGCCAGCTCACCAAGGATAGGGTTGGCAGATACGCAGTATTTT. Amino acids: CASSPRIGLADTQYF.

This clonotype came up many times. This rearrangement joins TRBV6-2 or TRBV6-3 to TRBJ2-1; the D gene is possibly TRBD1 (5 bases). Looked up from germline, CDR1 is MNHEY and CDR2 is SVGEGT. The V gene lost 7 bases and the J gene lost 10 bases, with 14 bases spanning the gap. The CDR3 runs to 12 residues. Here the CDR3 reads CASTQGLSEQFF. In nucleotides, the CDR3 is TGTGCCAGCACCCAGGGTCTCTCGGAGCAGTTCTTC.

This clonotype was found many times. The rearrangement uses TRBV12-3 or TRBV12-4 and TRBJ2-3, with D possibly TRBD2 on 5 matching bases. The CDR3 runs 12 residues. V was clipped by 5 bases and J by 6 bases, with 9 bases between them. Written as DNA, the CDR3 is TGTGCCAGCAGTCGACGGGGTGATACGCAGTATTTT. It yields the protein CASSRRGDTQYF.

About this clonotype itself: A much larger clone differs from this one at a single base, so this may be a read error. The chain is built from TRBV2 and TRBJ2-6, with D maybe TRBD1 (5 bases). The CDR3 length is 18 residues. CDR1 is SNHLY, CDR2 FYNNEI, per germline. CDR3 residues: CASSEALPGNPGADVLTF. Written as DNA, the CDR3 is TGTGCCAGCAGTGAAGCGCTTCCAGGGAACCCTGGGGCCGACGTCCTGACTTTC.

There are many counts of this clonotype. V is TRBV28 and J is TRBJ2-7; 8 nucleotides line up with TRBD2. CDR1 MDHEN and CDR2 SYDVKM come from the germline V gene. J lost 1 base, V lost 6 bases, and 2 bases had no gene match. The length of the CDR3 is 13 residues. The CDR3 region has the DNA TGTGCCAGCAGCCGGGGGGGGTCCTACGAGCAGTACTTC. Its protein is CASSRGGSYEQYF.

V usage is TRBV12-3 or TRBV12-4 and J usage is TRBJ1-4; a possible D gene is TRBD1 (6 bases). Trimming took off 6 bases at V and 8 bases at J, with 13 bases between the two ends. The CDR3 is made up of 13 amino acids. The CDR3 DNA follows: TGTGCCAGCAGGCACACTGGACAGGAAAAACTGTTTTTT. This gives the protein CASRHTGQEKLFF.

This clonotype was seen ten or more times. J is TRBJ2-5 and V is TRBV6-1, with D perhaps matching TRBD1 or TRBD2 (5 bases each). This CDR3 contains 15 residues. CDR1 is MNHNS, CDR2 SASEGT, per germline. V lost 6 bases and J lost 5, with 19 bases in between. As DNA, the CDR3 is TGTGCCAGCAGGACCGGGACGCTGTCGGGGGAGACCCAGTACTTC. It encodes CASRTGTLSGETQYF.

This clonotype has a count of ten or more. The chain couples TRBV5-4 to TRBJ2-7; 8 bases line up with TRBD1. The germline CDR1 and CDR2 sequences are SGHNT and YYREEE (reference sequence). The CDR3 loop spans 16 amino acids. V dropped 4 bases and J dropped 5; count of bases not matched to a gene: 14. Written as DNA, the CDR3 is TGTGCCAGCAGCACAGGACAGGGTCGGTCTGGCCACGAGCAGTACTTC. It encodes CASSTGQGRSGHEQYF.

Ten or more counts support this clonotype. J is TRBJ2-2 and V is TRBV6-2 or TRBV6-3; the D gene is possibly TRBD1 (5 bases). With 6 bases removed from V and 6 bases from J, the gap between germline ends came to 11 bases. Per the germline V gene, CDR1 is MNHEY and CDR2 is SVGEGT. This CDR3 comprises 13 residues. For the CDR3, the DNA is TGTGCCAGCAGGGGGCCAGTCGCCGGGGAGCTGTTTTTT. Translation gives CASRGPVAGELFF.

The J gene is TRBJ1-1, the V gene TRBV7-2, with D uncertain. This CDR3 has 14 amino acids. The V and J ends lost 3 bases and 1 base respectively, with 9 bases between them. Germline V gene lookup returns CDR1 SGHTA and CDR2 FQGNSA. CDR3 sequence: CASSFKLGNTEAFF. CDR3 DNA sequence: TGTGCCAGCAGCTTTAAACTAGGGAACACTGAAGCTTTCTTT.

This clonotype turned up a few times. V gene TRBV20-1 combines with J gene TRBJ2-7; a possible D gene is TRBD1 (6 bases). Germline-derived CDR1 and CDR2 are DFQATT and SNEGSKA (reference sequence). CDR3 length: 12 residues. The CDR3 DNA is TGCACCTCCGGGACACTCCCTCACGAGCAGTACTTC. Its translation: CTSGTLPHEQYF.

This clonotype showed up many times. The V and J genes are TRBV7-2 and TRBJ2-3; the match to TRBD2 covers 12 bases. This CDR3 contains 16 residues. J gave up 6 bases and V 1 base, and 5 bases lay outside the gene matches. Germline V lookup: CDR1 SGHTA, CDR2 FQGNSA. CDR3 amino acids: CASSLGTSGGQDTQYF. DNA of the CDR3: TGTGCCAGCAGCTTAGGCACTAGCGGGGGGCAGGATACGCAGTATTTT.

This clonotype occurred a few times. The genes are TRBV4-1 and TRBJ2-3; a possible D gene is TRBD2 (5 bases). Trimming stripped 4 bases from V and 0 bases from J, with 5 bases between. CDR3 length: 13 amino acids. The V gene's germline CDR1 is MGHRA and CDR2 YSYEKL. CDR3 bases: TGCGCCAGCAGCCGGACTAGCACAGATACGCAGTATTTT. Translating gives CASSRTSTDTQYF.

This clonotype was observed many times. The chain couples TRBV9 to TRBJ1-3, with D possibly being TRBD1 (6 bases). This CDR3 spans 16 amino acids. V lost 0 bases to trimming and J lost 2 bases, with 12 bases between them. Germline V gene data show CDR1 as SGDLS and CDR2 as YYNGEE. The CDR3 sequence is CASSVGGAMAGNTIYF. CDR3 DNA sequence: TGTGCCAGCAGCGTAGGGGGGGCGATGGCTGGAAACACCATATATTTT.

The chain links TRBV11-3 to TRBJ2-3; D possibly corresponds to TRBD2 (6 bases). Germline loops: CDR1 SGHNT, CDR2 YENEEA. CDR3 length: 16 residues. The ends were cut back, 3 bases at V and 4 bases at J, with 17 bases in the middle. CDR3 protein: CASSFGRGEESDTQYF. The DNA for the CDR3 is TGTGCCAGCAGCTTCGGTCGCGGGGAGGAATCAGATACGCAGTATTTT.

This clonotype has a handful of counts. The V gene is TRBV6-2 or TRBV6-3, the J gene TRBJ2-3; a possible D gene is TRBD1 (5 bases). Trimming took off 9 bases at V and 3 bases at J, with 19 bases between the two ends. The CDR3 has 15 residues. CDR1 and CDR2 from the germline V gene are MNHEY and SVGEGT. CDR3 DNA sequence: TGTGCCAGTTCCGGACATTTTAGTGGTACAGATACGCAGTATTTT. Protein: CASSGHFSGTDTQYF.

J is TRBJ2-3 and V is TRBV27, with a possible D match to TRBD2 (5 bases). The V end lost 4 bases, the J end lost 1 base, and 12 bases lay between the germline ends. This CDR3 spans 15 amino acids. Germline CDR1 is MNHEY and CDR2 is SMNVEV (reference sequence). The DNA for the CDR3 is TGTGCCAGCAGTTCTCAAGTCGGGGGCACAGATACGCAGTATTTT. Amino acid sequence: CASSSQVGGTDTQYF.